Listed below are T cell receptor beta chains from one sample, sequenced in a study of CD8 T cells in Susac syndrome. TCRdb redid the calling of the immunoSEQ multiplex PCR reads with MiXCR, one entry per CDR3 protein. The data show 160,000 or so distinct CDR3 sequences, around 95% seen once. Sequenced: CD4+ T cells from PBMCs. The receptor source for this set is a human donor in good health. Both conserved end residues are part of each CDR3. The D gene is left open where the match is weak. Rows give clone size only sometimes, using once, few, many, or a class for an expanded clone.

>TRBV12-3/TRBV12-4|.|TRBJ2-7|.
TGTGCCAGCAGAGCCGACAGCTCCGGGCCCTACGAGCAGTACTTC
CASRADSSGPYEQYF
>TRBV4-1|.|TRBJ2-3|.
TGCGCCAGCAGCCAGATCCTGTCCGGCACAGATACGCAGTATTTT
CASSQILSGTDTQYF
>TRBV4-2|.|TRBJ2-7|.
TGTGCCAGCAGACAAATGGGAGTTCGGAGGGAGCAGTACTTC
CASRQMGVRREQYF
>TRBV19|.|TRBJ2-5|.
TGTGCCAGTAAAAAGACCGGGACAACCAAAGAGACCCAGTACTTC
CASKKTGTTKETQYF
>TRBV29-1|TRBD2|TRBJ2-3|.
TGCAGCCTTAAACTAGCGGGGGGGGATACAGATACGCAGTATTTT
CSLKLAGGDTDTQYF
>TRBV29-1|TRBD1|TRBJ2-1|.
TGCAGCGTTGCCGGGACAGGGTCAAATGAGCAGTTCTTC
CSVAGTGSNEQFF
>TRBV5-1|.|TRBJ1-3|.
TGCGCCAGCAGCTTGGAGTTTGGCAGGGCCTCTGGAAACACCATATATTTT
CASSLEFGRASGNTIYF
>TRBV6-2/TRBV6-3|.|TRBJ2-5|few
TGTGCCAGCAGCCAGGGGCTGCAAGAGACCCAGTACTTC
CASSQGLQETQYF
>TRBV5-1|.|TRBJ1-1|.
TGCGCCAGCAGCCGGCACGGAGGGGACACTGAAGCTTTCTTT
CASSRHGGDTEAFF
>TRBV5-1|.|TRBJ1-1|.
TGCGCCAGCAGCCTACCCCCCCGGGGACACACTGAAGCTTTCTTT
CASSLPPRGHTEAFF
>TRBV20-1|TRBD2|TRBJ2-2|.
TGCAGTGCTAGAGATGTAGCGGGGGGAAACACCGGGGAGCTGTTTTTT
CSARDVAGGNTGELFF
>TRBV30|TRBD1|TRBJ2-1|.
TGTGCCTGGGGTGCGGGACAGGCTTACAATGAGCAGTTCTTC
CAWGAGQAYNEQFF
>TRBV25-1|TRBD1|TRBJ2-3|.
TGTGCCAGCAGTCGGCAGGGGGCGCGGGATACGCAGTATTTT
CASSRQGARDTQYF
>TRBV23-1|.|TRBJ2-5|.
TGCGCCAGTCAGTCTGACTCACAAGAGACCCAGTACTTC
CASQSDSQETQYF
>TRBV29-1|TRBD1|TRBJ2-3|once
TGCAGCGTTGGGACAGGGTCAGATACGCAGTATTTT
CSVGTGSDTQYF
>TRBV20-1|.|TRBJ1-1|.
TGCAGTGCTGGTACACCTAGATACACTGAAGCTTTCTTT
CSAGTPRYTEAFF
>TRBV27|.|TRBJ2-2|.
TGTGCCAGCAGCAGACAAGTAGCGAACACCGGGGAGCTGTTTTTT
CASSRQVANTGELFF
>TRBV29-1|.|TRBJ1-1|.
TGCAGCGTCCCAGGGTTTGGAAACGGGGGGCCAAACACTGAAGCTTTCTTT
CSVPGFGNGGPNTEAFF
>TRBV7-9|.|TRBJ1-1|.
TGTGCCAGCAGCTTAGACCTCAGGGTGAACACTGAAGCTTTCTTT
CASSLDLRVNTEAFF
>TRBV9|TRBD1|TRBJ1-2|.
TGTGCCAGCAGCGCATACTCAACAGGGGCCCACACCTTC
CASSAYSTGAHTF
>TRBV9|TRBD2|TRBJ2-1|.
TGTGCCAGCAGCGTAAGGACTAGCAGGGTTGAGCAGTTCTTC
CASSVRTSRVEQFF
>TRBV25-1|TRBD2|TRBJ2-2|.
TGTGCCAGCAGTGACTTAGCGGGGGTTCGGACCGGGGAGCTGTTTTTT
CASSDLAGVRTGELFF
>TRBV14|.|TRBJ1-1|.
TGTGCCAGCAGCTCTTCGAGGGACGGGAACACTGAAGCTTTCTTT
CASSSSRDGNTEAFF
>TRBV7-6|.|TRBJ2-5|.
TGTGCCAGCAGCTTAGCCCAGCAAGAGACCCAGTACTTC
CASSLAQQETQYF
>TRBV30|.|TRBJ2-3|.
TGTGCCTGGAGTTGGGGGGCCGACACAGATACGCAGTATTTT
CAWSWGADTDTQYF
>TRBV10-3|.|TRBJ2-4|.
TGTGCCACCAGCAGGGACGCTAAAAACATTCAGTACTTC
CATSRDAKNIQYF
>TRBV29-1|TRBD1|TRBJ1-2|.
TGCAGCGCCAACTCAGGGGAGGGGGCGAAAGGTGACTATGGCTACACCTTC
CSANSGEGAKGDYGYTF
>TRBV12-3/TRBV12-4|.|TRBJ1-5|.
TGTGCCAGCAGTTTAAGGGATGGCAATCAGCCCCAGCATTTT
CASSLRDGNQPQHF
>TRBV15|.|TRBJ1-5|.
TGTGCCACCAGCAGAGACGGTAGCAATCAGCCCCAGCATTTT
CATSRDGSNQPQHF
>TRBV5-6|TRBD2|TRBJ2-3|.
TGTGCCAGCAGCTTGGTTCCAGCGGGGGGGCTTGATACGCAGTATTTT
CASSLVPAGGLDTQYF
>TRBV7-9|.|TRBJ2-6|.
TGTGCCAGCAGCCCCAGGGGGGGAACTGGGGCCAACGTCCTGACTTTC
CASSPRGGTGANVLTF
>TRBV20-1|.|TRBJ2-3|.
TGCAGTGCTAGCCCCTCCAGGTGGACATCCACAGATACGCAGTATTTT
CSASPSRWTSTDTQYF
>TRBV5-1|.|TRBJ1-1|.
TGCGCCAGCAGCGATCAGGGTGGCGGCACTGAAGCTTTCTTT
CASSDQGGGTEAFF
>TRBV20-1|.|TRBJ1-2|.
TGCAGTGCTAGAGATTTGGGACTGGATGGCTACACCTTC
CSARDLGLDGYTF
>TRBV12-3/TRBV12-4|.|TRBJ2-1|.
TGTGCCAGCAGTTTAGCCCAGCCCTCCCATGAGCAGTTCTTC
CASSLAQPSHEQFF
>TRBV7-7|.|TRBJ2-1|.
TGTGCCAGCAGCGCTCAGCCCGGGTCCTACAATGAGCAGTTCTTC
CASSAQPGSYNEQFF
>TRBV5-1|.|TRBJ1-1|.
TGCGCCAGCAGCTTGGATCGGTTAATGAACACTGAAGCTTTCTTT
CASSLDRLMNTEAFF
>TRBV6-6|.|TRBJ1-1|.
TGTGCCAGCAGAAATACAGGATTCACTGAAGCTTTCTTT
CASRNTGFTEAFF
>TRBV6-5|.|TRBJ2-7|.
TGTGCCAGCAGGGGATCGTTAGCGAGCCCCTACGAGCAGTACTTC
CASRGSLASPYEQYF
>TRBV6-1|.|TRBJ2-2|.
TGTGCCAGCGATGGTTCGAACACCGGGGAGCTGTTTTTT
CASDGSNTGELFF
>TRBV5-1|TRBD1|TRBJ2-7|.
TGCGCCAGCAGCCGAGCGACAGGGGGCGGCGAGCAGTACTTC
CASSRATGGGEQYF
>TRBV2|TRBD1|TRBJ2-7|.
TGTGCCAGCAGTGAGGGACAGGGGGACTACGAGCAGTACTTC
CASSEGQGDYEQYF
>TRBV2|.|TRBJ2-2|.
TGTGCCAGCAACACGGACTCGGCAGCCGCCGGGGAGCTGTTTTTT
CASNTDSAAAGELFF
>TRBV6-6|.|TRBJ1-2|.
TGTGCCAGCAGCGCCGATCCTAACTATGGCTACACCTTC
CASSADPNYGYTF